This T cell receptor (beta chain) stems from a study of T cells expressing NK-cell markers. The study, taken as a whole, reports: In a group of about six donors, dominant NKG2C+ clonotypes represented about 1.0-7.5% of CD8+ T cells. Dominance of the CD3+CD56-NKG2C+ fraction by these clonotypes also held in a handful of donors.

A word on this clonotype: Its antigen is still unknown.

Following a re-call of the 5' RACE reads, TCRdb has one entry per CDR3 protein and lacks DNA. The sample holds about 460,000 distinct CDR3 sequences. Germline V gene sequence: CDR1 SGHTA, CDR2 FQGNSA. The CDR3 sequence is 14 residues long. The TCR was taken from a woman aged 45-65 years in good health. The V gene is TRBV7-2, the J gene TRBJ2-1; checking the TCRdb D call of TRBD1 is not possible without DNA. Input material: blood T cells: a sorted CD56 or NKG2C T cell subset, CD4+ or CD8+ T cells, or bulk PBMC T cells (not recorded which). The CDR3 spells CASSFIPGGNEQFF. Full variable domain (rest looked up from reference TRBV7-2 and TRBJ2-1): GAGVSQSPSNKVTEKGKDVELRCDPISGHTALYWYRQSLGQGLEFLIYFQGNSAPDKSGLPSDRFSAERTGGSVSTLTIQRTQQEDSAVYLCASSFIPGGNEQFFGPGTRLTVL.